Sequencing of this TCR beta chain was carried out in a study of cytomegalovirus exposure and HLA in healthy donors. Whereas donors were nominally healthy upon sampling, unrecorded immune exposures were probable. Study-level findings and limits: An observed cluster of highly shared sequence variants was recorded as a likely sequencing artifact. Presence/absence comparisons presumed near-even sequencing depth among donors. Later genetic work tied a missense DCLRE1C variant to beta-chain V and J trimming.

Concerning this clone itself: Its antigen remains unknown.

Germline V lookup: CDR1 SGHDT, CDR2 YYEEEE. The V and J ends lost 2 bases and 4 bases respectively, with 7 bases between them. This CDR3 region has 13 residues. PCR involved 60 Vbeta and 13 Jbeta primers. Libraries were prepared by immunoSEQ multiplex PCR; TCRdb keeps only in-frame clonotypes and omits some of them. The sample holds over 30,000 clones. The sequencing input was PBMCs. The J gene is TRBJ2-1, the V gene TRBV5-6; no reliable D call. This receptor was taken from a man aged 35 to 55 in good health and CMV-seronegative. The CDR3 sequence is CASSFAFYNEQFF. In DNA, the CDR3 is TGTGCCAGCAGCTTCGCGTTTTACAATGAGCAGTTCTTC.